This entry features one T cell receptor (beta chain) sequence. Trimming shortened V by 0 bases and J by 8 bases, and 17 bases separated the two germline ends. Per the germline V gene, CDR1 is DFQATT and CDR2 is SNEGSKA (reference sequence). This CDR3 contains 16 residues. This sample was taken from a study of T-cell memory formation after mild COVID-19. Whole-study context: In these data, TCR clusters were largely donor specific.

From the 5' RACE reads, TCRdb called clonotypes with MiXCR, one entry per CDR3 protein. This table holds approximately 400,000 distinct CDR3 sequences, around 17% found once. This clonotype was obtained from a man between 18 and 29 years old who had mild COVID-19 (a few samples of this study predate the infection). Cell type and time point are not known. The sample was PBMCs or a T cell subset sorted from them (not recorded which). The V and J genes are TRBV20-1 and TRBJ1-6, with D tentatively TRBD1 (6 bases). The CDR3 is CSARDPRTEIYSPLHF. The CDR3, as DNA: TGCAGTGCTAGAGACCCTAGGACAGAAATTTATTCACCCCTCCACTTT.